The 15 T cell receptor beta chains reported below all come from one sample, sequenced in a study of shared clonotypes between healthy human individuals. Assay used: immunoSEQ multiplex PCR; TCRdb lists only in-frame clones, some missing. The sample includes 550,000 to 850,000 clones, around 70% seen only once; the top ten take around 1.8%. The sequenced sample consisted of memory CD4+ T cells sorted from blood. The subset was: CD45RA-negative fraction. Receptors were obtained from a woman aged 25 to 39 in good health.

The V gene is TRBV5-4, the J gene TRBJ1-2; maybe TRBD1 (5 bases). CDR1 and CDR2 (germline): SGHNT, YYREEE (reference sequence). Trimming shortened V by 4 bases and J by 2 bases, and 12 bases separated the two germline ends. CDR3 length: 14 residues. CDR3 protein: CASSPGLRNYGYTF. The CDR3, as DNA: TGTGCCAGCAGCCCGGGACTGCGCAACTATGGCTACACCTTC.

The genes are TRBV27 and TRBJ2-1; 9 positions match TRBD1. The CDR3 length is 14 residues. V lost 5 bases, J lost 5 bases, and 4 bases stayed unmatched. Germline CDR1 MNHEY, CDR2 SMNVEV (reference sequence). The CDR3 DNA reads as TGTGCCAGCAGTCGACAGGGGGGTAACAATGAGCAGTTCTTC. This encodes CASSRQGGNNEQFF.

As to this clone: Other DNA sequences from this sample encode an identical CDR3 as well. This chain connects TRBV5-1 to TRBJ2-3, with D possibly matching TRBD1 (7 bases). This CDR3 is built from 13 residues. Trimming took off 4 bases at V and 3 bases at J, with 9 bases between the two ends. Germline CDR1 and CDR2: SGHRS and YFSETQ. The CDR3 region is CASSPGGTDTQYF. The CDR3 DNA reads as TGCGCCAGCAGCCCAGGGGGGACAGATACGCAGTATTTT.

The V call is TRBV28, the J call TRBJ2-7; D uncertain. V gave up 3 bases and J gave up 6 bases, with 6 bases separating them. The CDR3 runs 11 residues. Germline CDR1 reads MDHEN; CDR2 reads SYDVKM. The CDR3 DNA is TGTGCCAGCAGTTTCCGTAGCGAGCAGTACTTC. Its translation is CASSFRSEQYF.

In this sample, this clone turned up a few times. The J gene is TRBJ2-3, the V gene TRBV7-9, with 9 bases identical to TRBD2. The CDR3 runs 17 residues. The J segment lost 3 bases and the V segment lost 0 bases, leaving 7 bases of the junction unmatched. Germline lookup yields CDR1 SEHNR and CDR2 FQNEAQ (reference sequence). CDR3 amino acids: CASSLALGSGSTDTQYF. CDR3 sequence (DNA): TGTGCCAGCAGCTTAGCGCTCGGTAGCGGGAGTACAGATACGCAGTATTTT.

The chain recombines TRBV7-2 with TRBJ2-1, with D unresolved. Trimming cost V 1 base and J 4 bases, with 11 bases left between them. This CDR3 contains 15 residues. Germline V gene data show CDR1 as SGHTA and CDR2 as FQGNSA. The CDR3: CASSLDDGPYNEQFF. The CDR3 region has the DNA TGTGCCAGCAGCTTAGACGACGGACCGTACAATGAGCAGTTCTTC. The full variable domain, its missing parts supplied by reference TRBV7-2 and TRBJ2-1, is GAGVSQSPSNKVTEKGKDVELRCDPISGHTALYWYRQSLGQGLEFLIYFQGNSAPDKSGLPSDRFSAERTGGSVSTLTIQRTQQEDSAVYLCASSLDDGPYNEQFFGPGTRLTVL.

This rearrangement joins TRBV6-6 to TRBJ2-7; no definite D call. The CDR3 has 13 amino acids. Trimming took 2 bases from V and 3 from J, leaving 8 bases between them. Looked up from germline, CDR1 is MNHNY and CDR2 is SVGAGI (reference sequence). The CDR3 loop is CASSYLGRYEQYF. Here the CDR3 DNA reads TGTGCCAGCAGTTACCTAGGGCGCTACGAGCAGTACTTC.

This clone showed up many times. The chain recombines TRBV6-5 with TRBJ1-2, with unresolved D. Between the trimmed V and J ends, which lost 5 bases and 3 bases, there was a span of 7 bases. Germline assignment: CDR1 MNHEY and CDR2 SVGAGI. The CDR3 extends over 12 amino acids. The CDR3 nucleotides read TGTGCCAGCAGTCCAACGGACTATGGCTACACCTTC. Its protein product is CASSPTDYGYTF.

This chain connects TRBV30 to TRBJ1-3; D possibly corresponds to TRBD1 (6 bases). There are 15 residues in the CDR3. The V gene's germline CDR1 is GTSNPN and CDR2 SVGIG (reference sequence). V was shortened by 0 bases and J by 8 bases, with 17 bases between the two germline ends. CDR3 loop: CAWSVGPHNRDTIYF. CDR3 nucleotides: TGTGCCTGGAGTGTTGGACCTCATAACAGGGACACCATATATTTT.

J is TRBJ1-2 and V is TRBV14; D is unresolved. Trimming removed 3 bases from V and 0 bases from J, with 2 bases in between. Germline V gives CDR1 SGHDN, CDR2 FVKESK. This CDR3 is built from 12 residues. CDR3: CASSHSNYGYTF. The CDR3 DNA follows: TGTGCCAGCAGCCATTCTAACTATGGCTACACCTTC.

This clone turned up a few times. The chain joins TRBV18 to TRBJ2-7; D may be TRBD1 (6 bases). Trimming stripped 6 bases from V and 5 bases from J, with 17 bases between. This CDR3 contains 14 residues. Looked up from germline, CDR1 is KGHSH and CDR2 is LQKENI. Written as DNA, the CDR3 is TGTGCCAGCTCGTTCCAACAGGGTTTGCACGAGCAGTACTTC. Its translation: CASSFQQGLHEQYF.

V usage is TRBV19 and J usage is TRBJ2-7, with D possibly called TRBD1 or TRBD2 (5 bases each). The CDR3 is 14 amino acids. V shed 4 bases and J shed 2 bases, with 12 bases lying between them. Germline CDR1 is LNHDA and CDR2 is SQIVND (reference sequence). CDR3 protein: CASSTRRGPYEQYF. Here the CDR3 DNA reads TGTGCCAGTAGTACCCGAAGGGGACCCTACGAGCAGTACTTC. The full variable domain, with the rest looked up from reference TRBV19 and TRBJ2-7, is DGGITQSPKYLFRKEGQNVTLSCEQNLNHDAMYWYRQDPGQGLRLIYYSQIVNDFQKGDIAEGYSVSREKKESFPLTVTSAQKNPTAFYLCASSTRRGPYEQYFGPGTRLTVT.

The chain has TRBV6-1 and TRBJ1-1; D possibly corresponds to TRBD1 (5 bases). CDR3 size: 14 residues. With 5 bases removed from V and 5 bases from J, the gap between germline ends came to 15 bases. The V gene's germline CDR1 is MNHNS and CDR2 SASEGT. CDR3 region: CASSKETERTEAFF. The CDR3 nucleotides read TGTGCCAGCAGTAAAGAGACAGAACGGACTGAAGCTTTCTTT.

Concerning this clone itself: The same CDR3 arises from other DNA sequences in this sample as well. The chain carries TRBV28 and TRBJ2-1; either TRBD1 or TRBD2 may supply D (5 bases each). The germline V gene has CDR1 MDHEN and CDR2 SYDVKM. V lost 3 bases, J lost 9 bases, and 9 bases lay in between. There are 12 residues in the CDR3. CDR3 nucleotides: TGTGCCAGCAGTTTGTTGAGGGGTGAGCAGTTCTTC. Amino acid sequence: CASSLLRGEQFF.

This clone has only a few counts. This chain connects TRBV4-1 to TRBJ2-1; tentative D call: TRBD2 (6 bases). The CDR3 contains 16 residues. Germline V gene lookup returns CDR1 MGHRA and CDR2 YSYEKL. V lost 0 bases to trimming and J lost 8 bases, with 17 bases between them. In nucleotides, the CDR3 is TGCGCCAGCAGCCAAGACTGGACCGCGGGGATGTATGAGCAGTTCTTC. It is translated as CASSQDWTAGMYEQFF.